This entry concerns a single TCR beta chain. What it binds is not known. The data belong to a study of OX40 agonist ivuxolimab in advanced cancers. On the study more broadly: Melanoma, hepatocellular carcinoma, head and neck or renal cell cancer occurred in dose-escalation patients. Findings and limits, study-wide: No determination was made of the antigen specificity of the expanded peripheral T cells. Clonal expansion in partial responders at 0.1-3.0 mg/kg ranked among the lowest. At 0.1 to 3.0 mg/kg and by week 6, CD4+ and CD8+ T cells in the blood had expanded clonally.

Assay used: immunoSEQ multiplex PCR; TCRdb lists only in-frame clones, some missing. The profile shows nearly 80,000 clones, just under 85% of them singletons. Germline V gives CDR1 ENHRY, CDR2 SYGVKD. The V gene end was trimmed by 10 bases and the J gene end by 7 bases; junction bases not matched to a gene: 6. The CDR3 contains 11 residues. The sequence came from an adult with an advanced solid tumor such as melanoma, head and neck, liver or kidney cancer. The sequenced sample was CD4+ or CD8+ T cells sorted from blood, obtained in a trial of the OX40 agonist ivuxolimab. The rearrangement uses TRBV10-3 and TRBJ1-2; TRBD1 matches 7 bases. In nucleotides, the CDR3 is TGTGCCACTACAGGGGACAGTGGCTACACCTTC. Encoded protein: CATTGDSGYTF.